Below, 7 T cell receptor beta chains from the same sample are listed, as sequenced in a study of long-term antiretroviral therapy in people with HIV. This was the immunoSEQ v3.0 assay at survey level. Profiling relied on immunoSEQ multiplex PCR, and the TCRdb table lists in-frame clones only, not all of them. The sample records tens of thousands of clones, more than 85% being singletons. The source was unsorted PBMCs, collected 7.6 years after starting antiretroviral therapy. These receptors were obtained from a middle-aged woman with HIV.

The rearrangement joins TRBV7-2 to TRBJ1-3; maybe TRBD1 (5 bases). The CDR3 consists of 17 residues. The V gene lost 5 bases and the J gene lost 1 base, with 18 bases spanning the gap. Germline CDR1 is SGHTA and CDR2 is FQGNSA. CDR3 in DNA: TGTGCCAGCAGCCCGAATGGGGCCTTCGAATCTGGAAACACCATATATTTT. Translating it yields CASSPNGAFESGNTIYF.

The chain joins TRBV9 to TRBJ2-1; TRBD2 aligns across 11 bases. The CDR3 spans 17 residues. Germline CDR1 and CDR2: SGDLS and YYNGEE. J lost 7 bases, V lost 0 bases, and 9 bases had no gene match. For the CDR3, the DNA is TGTGCCAGCAGCGTAGCACCTAGCGGGGGGAAGTTTAATGAGCAGTTCTTC. Residues: CASSVAPSGGKFNEQFF.

The chain combines TRBV7-9 with TRBJ1-5, with TRBD1 as a possible D gene (5 bases). Germline lookup yields CDR1 SEHNR and CDR2 FQNEAQ (reference sequence). Trimming removed 2 bases at V and 2 bases at J, with 13 bases between. CDR3 length: 16 residues. CDR3 in DNA: TGTGCCAGCAGCTTAATGTTGGGGGAAGGCAATCAGCCCCAGCATTTT. It yields the protein CASSLMLGEGNQPQHF.

In its sample, this clone was seen once. This rearrangement joins TRBV18 to TRBJ1-2; D is undetermined. Germline V CDR1 and CDR2: KGHSH, LQKENI. V lost 2 bases, J lost 0 bases, and 7 bases lay in between. The CDR3 extends over 14 amino acids. The CDR3 nucleotides are TGTGCCAGCTCACCAGGGCGGTCTAACTATGGCTACACCTTC. Translated, it gives CASSPGRSNYGYTF.

The gene calls are TRBV7-2 and TRBJ2-3; a weak D match, TRBD2 (6 bases). The CDR3 totals 16 residues. The germline V gene encodes CDR1 SGHTA and CDR2 FQGNSA. V lost 1 base and J lost 5, with 16 bases in between. CDR3 sequence (DNA): TGTGCCAGCAGCTTAGTTGGCGGGCACGGGGGAGATACGCAGTATTTT. Residues: CASSLVGGHGGDTQYF.

The chain links TRBV4-2 to TRBJ2-3, with TRBD2 matching 7 bases. Trimming at V came to 6 bases and at J to 2 bases, leaving 5 bases not matched to a gene. The germline CDR1 and CDR2 sequences are LGHNA and YNFKEQ. The CDR3 is 14 residues long. CDR3 sequence reads: CASSSGTNTDTQYF. The CDR3 nucleotides read TGTGCCAGCAGTTCCGGGACTAACACAGATACGCAGTATTTT.

The V gene is TRBV6-5, the J gene TRBJ2-7; no reliable D call. CDR1 is MNHEY and CDR2 is SVGAGI in the germline V gene. The ends were cut back, 5 bases at V and 3 bases at J, with 14 bases in the middle. The CDR3 extends over 14 amino acids. CDR3 nucleotide sequence: TGTGCCAGCAGTAGGTGGATGGGGTACTACGAGCAGTACTTC. Residues: CASSRWMGYYEQYF.